This T cell receptor (beta chain) emerged from a study of blood T cells in healthy people across ages. Germline CDR1 reads SGHRS; CDR2 reads YFSETQ. J lost 3 bases, V lost 0 bases, and 3 bases had no gene match. The length of the CDR3 is 15 residues. The authors drew about 10 milliliters of peripheral blood from each donor. The authors ran a second PCR of about 7 to 12 cycles using a sample-barcoded 5' primer and a J-beta primer mix. Each CDR3 protein is one row after TCRdb ran MiXCR on the 5' RACE reads. Of 550,000 to 650,000 distinct CDR3 sequences in the sample, roughly a quarter were seen once. The data also belong to a second study, concerning T cells of mothers and their children.

The TCR was taken from a boy aged 2 to 10 in good health. The chain carries TRBV5-1 and TRBJ2-7; 10 bases align to TRBD1. Material for sequencing was blood. The CDR3 DNA sequence: TGCGCCAGCAGCTTGGCGGGGACAGGGGACTACGAGCAGTACTTC. Translating gives CASSLAGTGDYEQYF.